The sequence of this T cell receptor beta chain was determined in a study of T cells in tuberculosis. Study-wide findings and caveats: Smaller alpha distances in active tuberculosis partly reflected shorter CDR3-alpha lengths.

CDR1 SGHDT and CDR2 YYEEEE come from the germline V gene. The CDR3 is made up of 14 amino acids. Trimming shortened V by 4 bases and J by 7 bases, and 15 bases separated the two germline ends. Assay used: immunoSEQ multiplex PCR; TCRdb lists only in-frame clones, some missing. Of over 35,000 clones listed, approximately 95% are singletons. For this clone: The antigen is not known.

The sequencing input was PBMCs. The sequence was obtained from a donor between 10 and 29 years old with latent tuberculosis or without tuberculosis infection. The chain combines TRBV5-6 with TRBJ2-1; possible D gene TRBD1, 6 bases. The CDR3 coding sequence is TGTGCCAGCAGCCTAGCCGGGACAAGTAATGAGCAGTTCTTC. Translation gives CASSLAGTSNEQFF.